This TCR beta chain comes out of a study of blood T cells in healthy people across ages. About the research overall: Template switching caught about one barcoded beta molecule for each two T cells.

Notes on the study in general: Naive CD4+ cell counts and diversity both ran higher in long-lived than in aged donors.

Around 10 milliliters of peripheral blood were drawn from each donor. Turning to this clonotype: Its antigen is undetermined.

Germline CDR1 reads MDHEN; CDR2 reads SYDVKM. V shed 2 bases and J 4 bases; nucleotides not matched to a gene: 15. The CDR3 has 18 amino acids. Sample-barcoded 5' priming and a J-beta primer mix drove a second PCR of about 6 to 12 cycles. TCRdb re-called the 5' RACE reads through MiXCR, storing one row per CDR3 protein. The sample records about 2 million distinct CDR3 sequences, approximately 50% being singletons. The genes are TRBV28 and TRBJ1-2; 8 positions agree with TRBD1. This clonotype originated in a woman between 40 and 50 years old in good health. The sample was blood. The CDR3 protein is CASSLAGTGGLGGYGYTF. In DNA form, the CDR3 reads TGTGCCAGCAGTTTAGCCGGGACAGGAGGGTTAGGCGGCTATGGCTACACCTTC.